The 16 T cell receptor beta chains given below trace back to one sample, sequenced in a study of metastatic and nonmetastatic thyroid tumors (dated by TCRdb to about 2020). Libraries were built with PCR. Instrument on record: Illumina HiSeq 4000. TCRdb handled the public reads itself, with Q25 trimming in fastp and clone calling in MiXCR, and kept productive beta chains. This sample gives 53,000 or so clones in total; roughly 20% of them show up just once. Clones ranked in the top ten supply 4% of the sample. No patient had received any treatment before thyroid surgery. Sequencing was performed on blood. The receptors shown here come from a female donor with papillary thyroid cancer or a benign thyroid nodule (not recorded which). Some clones in this sample may be carry-over from other donors' samples.

At least ten counts were recorded for this clone. The genes are TRBV29-1 and TRBJ1-4; D not certain. This CDR3 is built from 13 residues. V was clipped by 7 bases and J by 4 bases, with 13 bases between them. Germline V gene sequence: CDR1 SQVTM, CDR2 ANQGSEA. The CDR3 is CSGKTVINEKLFF. For the CDR3, the DNA is TGCAGCGGGAAGACGGTCATTAATGAAAAACTGTTTTTT.

A note on this clone: Its ends do not fully match the called genes, so a read error is possible. This CDR3 reads CAISEGDSSYNEQFF. CDR3 DNA sequence: TGTGCCATCAGTGAAGGGGACAGCTCATACAATGAGCAGTTCTTC. This chain joins TRBV6-1 and TRBJ2-1; 7 bases align to TRBD1. The CDR3 spans 15 residues. Germline loops: CDR1 MNHNS, CDR2 SASEGT.

The rearrangement links TRBV4-1 to TRBJ1-5, with unresolved D. V was cut by 4 bases and J by 7 bases, with 17 bases left in between. The CDR3 contains 15 residues. CDR1 and CDR2 from the germline V gene are MGHRA and YSYEKL. The CDR3 protein is CASSPRHGVRQPQHF. The CDR3 bases are TGCGCCAGCAGCCCCCGACACGGAGTTCGGCAGCCCCAGCATTTT.

This clone was recorded many times. V and J are TRBV30 and TRBJ1-2; D uncertain. Germline V lookup: CDR1 GTSNPN, CDR2 SVGIG (reference sequence). The CDR3 sequence is 14 residues long. Trimming left V 0 bases short and J 4 bases short, with 12 bases between. The CDR3 here is CAWSVPADRYGYTF. CDR3 nucleotide sequence: TGTGCCTGGAGTGTACCGGCAGACCGCTATGGCTACACCTTC.

This clone was seen at least ten times. A read error may be the cause here, since a much bigger clone is one base away. Other DNA sequences in the sample encode the same CDR3. J is TRBJ2-7 and V is TRBV3-1, with D perhaps being TRBD1 or TRBD2 (5 bases each). This CDR3 is built from 14 residues. Germline values: CDR1 LGHDT, CDR2 YNNKEL (reference sequence). V lost 4 bases to trimming and J lost 4 bases, with 14 bases between them. The CDR3 spells CASSLGTGPYEQYF. The CDR3, as DNA: TGTGCCAGCAGCCTTGGGACGGGCCCGTACGAGCAGTACTTC.

Comments on this clone: Compared with germline, one end of the junction differs, possibly owing to a read error. The genes are TRBV6-2 or TRBV6-3 and TRBJ2-7; D remains ambiguous. The CDR3 is 12 amino acids. Germline assignment: CDR1 MNHEY and CDR2 SVGEGT. CDR3 amino acids: CASSYTVFEQYF. DNA for the CDR3: TGTGCAAGCAGTTATACGGTTTTCGAGCAGTACTTC.

This clone has ten or more counts. The chain couples TRBV2 to TRBJ2-7; 7 nucleotides match TRBD2. V lost 1 base to trimming and J lost 3 bases; unmatched junction nucleotides: 6. The CDR3 length is 15 residues. CDR1 and CDR2 (germline): SNHLY, FYNNEI. The chain's CDR3 is CASSEVMWEGYEQYF. CDR3 DNA: TGTGCCAGCAGTGAAGTGATGTGGGAGGGCTACGAGCAGTACTTC.

This clone was seen many times. The V and J genes are TRBV2 and TRBJ2-7; 10 bases fit TRBD2. The CDR3 consists of 15 residues. V trimming: 6 bases; J trimming: 1 base; junction bases outside the gene matches: 6. In germline, CDR1 is SNHLY, CDR2 FYNNEI. CDR3 in DNA: TGTGCCAGCAGGGCAGGACTAGCGGATTCCTACGAGCAGTACTTC. It specifies CASRAGLADSYEQYF.

This clone was seen many times. The chain has TRBV19 and TRBJ2-4; D call uncertain. Germline CDR1 and CDR2: LNHDA and SQIVND (reference sequence). Trimming removed 7 bases at V and 0 bases at J, with 16 bases between. This CDR3 spans 16 amino acids. In nucleotides, the CDR3 is TGTGCCAGTACCTGGTCTGTCGGGTTAGCCAAAAACATTCAGTACTTC. Amino acids: CASTWSVGLAKNIQYF.

In its sample, this clone was seen many times. This chain uses TRBV14 with TRBJ1-3; 7 nucleotides align to TRBD1. V shed 0 bases and J 2 bases; nucleotides not matched to a gene: 1. This CDR3 comprises 15 residues. Germline CDR1 SGHDN, CDR2 FVKESK. CDR3 sequence: CASSQDTGAGNTIYF. Written as DNA, the CDR3 is TGTGCCAGCAGCCAAGATACAGGGGCTGGAAACACCATATATTTT.

This clone was observed at least ten times. The chain carries TRBV7-2 and TRBJ2-1; no clear D gene. Germline CDR1 reads SGHTA; CDR2 reads FQGNSA. Trimming took off 2 bases at V and 6 bases at J, with 8 bases between the two ends. The CDR3 is 13 amino acids. The CDR3: CASSLWAGNEQFF. As DNA, the CDR3 is TGTGCCAGCAGCTTATGGGCAGGCAATGAGCAGTTCTTC.

With regard to this clone: This sequence may be a read error, since a much larger clone differs from it by one base. The chain is built from TRBV27 and TRBJ1-4; no clear D gene. Germline-derived CDR1 and CDR2 are MNHEY and SMNVEV (reference sequence). The ends were cut back, 5 bases at V and 7 bases at J, with 14 bases in the middle. The CDR3 is made up of 14 amino acids. In DNA, the CDR3 is TGTGCCAGCAGTCCGGGAGTCTGGGGTGAAAAACTGTTTTTT. It specifies CASSPGVWGEKLFF.

This CDR3 is CASRFGALGADTQYF. As DNA, the CDR3 is TGTGCCAGCAGGTTTGGGGCGCTCGGGGCAGATACGCAGTATTTT. The chain combines TRBV6-1 with TRBJ2-3; TRBD1 or TRBD2 may be the D gene (5 bases each). Looked up from germline, CDR1 is MNHNS and CDR2 is SASEGT. This CDR3 contains 15 residues. V dropped 6 bases and J dropped 4 bases, with 17 bases sitting between them.

In this sample, this clone turned up a few times. A much larger clone sits a single nucleotide away, making a read error possible. This CDR3 is also generated by other DNA sequences in the sample. V is TRBV28 and J is TRBJ1-4; D might be TRBD1 (5 bases). The CDR3 runs to 15 residues. Trimming cost V 6 bases and J 6 bases, with 17 bases left between them. CDR1 and CDR2 (germline): MDHEN, SYDVKM. The CDR3 region is CASSRPRGVHEKLFF. Here the CDR3 DNA reads TGTGCCAGCAGCCGACCTAGGGGTGTCCATGAAAAACTGTTTTTT.

With regard to this clone: At one end, the junction sequence differs from germline, possibly due to a read error. V gene TRBV12-3 or TRBV12-4 combines with J gene TRBJ2-3; D remains unclear. The CDR3 extends over 14 amino acids. The CDR3 here is CASSLRTNPETQSF. CDR3 nucleotide sequence: TGTGCCAGCAGCCTACGGACCAACCCAGAGACGCAGTCTTTT.

Note on this clone: One junction end does not reproduce the germline sequence, and a read error may be involved. This chain uses TRBV5-1 with TRBJ1-1, with TRBD1 matching over 8 bases. Germline values: CDR1 SGHRS, CDR2 YFSETQ. The CDR3 sequence is 14 residues long. This CDR3 is CASIYSGGFTESFF. The DNA of the CDR3 is TGCGCCAGCATTTATTCAGGGGGCTTCACTGAATCTTTCTTT.